This paragraph reports one TCR beta chain. Its antigen remains unidentified. Using its own MiXCR run on the RT-PCR reads, TCRdb lists one record per CDR3 protein. The repertoire includes roughly 6,900 distinct CDR3 sequences, 70% to 90% of them detected once, and around 1.2% sits in the top ten. The data were taken from a study of yellow fever vaccine responses in identical twins. The trim removed 0 bases at V and 2 bases at J, leaving 14 bases unmatched. CDR1 is MNHEY, CDR2 SMNVEV, per germline (reference sequence). CDR3 length equals 19 residues. Regarding the study as a whole: Among the twins, the vaccine T cell response reportedly seemed partly convergent and partly personalized.

The rearrangement links TRBV27 to TRBJ2-7; the match to TRBD2 covers 9 bases. This material consisted of T cells from blood (PBMCs), unsorted or a sorted subset (not recorded which), taken before or after yellow fever vaccination (not recorded which). This TCR came from a woman between 18 and 29 years old who received the yellow fever vaccine. The CDR3 protein is CASSLSIPTRLAATYEQYF. The DNA of the CDR3 is TGTGCCAGCAGTTTATCTATTCCCACCCGACTAGCGGCCACCTACGAGCAGTACTTC.